A single sample gave rise to the 6 T cell receptor beta chains below, sequenced in a study of blood T cell repertoires in COVID-19. This table comes from immunoSEQ multiplex PCR, and its TCRdb copy is limited to in-frame clones, with some not included. The data show around 190,000 clones, 88% seen once. Material: peripheral blood. The receptors derive from a man between 18 and 35 years old with active or convalescent COVID-19.

The chain is built from TRBV5-1 and TRBJ1-1, with D uncertain. Per germline, CDR1 SGHRS and CDR2 YFSETQ. The CDR3 extends over 13 amino acids. The V end was cut by 5 bases, the J end by 4 bases, with 12 bases between. CDR3 sequence reads: CASSEAVGTEAFF. CDR3 sequence (DNA): TGCGCCAGCAGTGAGGCCGTTGGCACTGAAGCTTTCTTT. Drawing the rest from reference TRBV5-1 and TRBJ1-1, the complete variable domain is KAGVTQTPRYLIKTRGQQVTLSCSPISGHRSVSWYQQTPGQGLQFLFEYFSETQRNKGNFPGRFSGRQFSNSRSEMNVSTLELGDSALYLCASSEAVGTEAFFGQGTRLTVV.

The chain is built from TRBV7-3 and TRBJ2-1, with 11 bases matching TRBD2. The length of the CDR3 is 15 residues. The V gene's germline CDR1 is SGHTA and CDR2 FQGTGA. Losses at the gene ends were 8 bases for V and 1 base for J; bases not matched to a gene: 4. The CDR3 DNA reads as TGTGCCAGCGGCCTAGCGGGGGGATCCTACAATGAGCAGTTCTTC. Amino acids: CASGLAGGSYNEQFF.

The rearrangement uses TRBV4-1 and TRBJ1-1, with 7 bases lining up with TRBD1. The CDR3 consists of 16 residues. Per germline, CDR1 MGHRA and CDR2 YSYEKL. Trimming at V came to 0 bases and at J to 4 bases, leaving 8 bases not matched to a gene. CDR3 in amino acids: CASSQDKGAVGTEAFF. The CDR3 DNA is TGCGCCAGCAGCCAAGATAAGGGGGCAGTCGGCACTGAAGCTTTCTTT.

DNA for the CDR3: TGTGCCAGTAGTAGGGGCCGACAGGGGTTGAACACTGAAGCTTTCTTT. It specifies CASSRGRQGLNTEAFF. The chain uses TRBV19 and TRBJ1-1, with TRBD1 matching over 8 bases. The germline V gene encodes CDR1 LNHDA and CDR2 SQIVND (reference sequence). V lost 4 bases, J lost 0 bases, and 7 bases stayed unmatched. This CDR3 spans 16 amino acids. Full variable domain (missing parts from reference TRBV19 and TRBJ1-1): DGGITQSPKYLFRKEGQNVTLSCEQNLNHDAMYWYRQDPGQGLRLIYYSQIVNDFQKGDIAEGYSVSREKKESFPLTVTSAQKNPTAFYLCASSRGRQGLNTEAFFGQGTRLTVV.

The gene calls are TRBV15 and TRBJ1-2; 7 bases match TRBD1. Germline values: CDR1 LNHNV, CDR2 YYDKDF (reference sequence). J was trimmed by 4 bases and V by 2 bases; bases with no gene match: 4. The CDR3 is 14 amino acids. Here the CDR3 reads CATSRSRDSYGYTF. CDR3 nucleotide sequence: TGTGCCACCAGCAGATCCCGGGACAGCTATGGCTACACCTTC.

This sequence joins TRBV30 and TRBJ1-2, with a weak D call TRBD1 (5 bases). V was cut by 4 bases and J by 2 bases, with 14 bases left in between. From germline, CDR1 is GTSNPN and CDR2 SVGIG (reference sequence). The CDR3 runs 14 residues. CDR3 coding DNA: TGTGCCTGGAATATAGGCAGGGAAAACTATGGCTACACCTTC. Its protein product is CAWNIGRENYGYTF.